Listed below are T cell receptor beta chains from one sample, sequenced in a study of tumor-infiltrating lymphocytes in oesophageal squamous cell carcinoma. TCRdb reanalysed the PCR reads using MiXCR and keeps one entry per CDR3 protein. The sample contains approximately 19,000 distinct CDR3 sequences, roughly 41% of which appear only once. The material sequenced was normal esophageal tissue next to the tumor. The receptors shown here come from a male donor with esophageal squamous cell carcinoma. Each CDR3 is given with its conserved first and last residue. The D gene is left open where the match is weak. Not every row has a clone size; where given, it reads once, few, many or a size class.

TRBV6-1	medium-sized	TRBJ2-7	TRBD2	CASSSLAGERYEQYF	TGTGCCAGCAGTTCCTTAGCGGGAGAGCGCTACGAGCAGTACTTC
TRBV7-2	-	TRBJ2-1	TRBD2	CASSHPRSSGSDSYNEQFF	TGTGCCAGCAGCCATCCCCGTTCTAGCGGGAGTGATTCCTACAATGAGCAGTTCTTC
TRBV20-1	many	TRBJ2-5	-	CSAQGFQETQYF	TGCAGTGCTCAAGGGTTTCAAGAGACCCAGTACTTC
TRBV3-1	-	TRBJ1-4	-	CASSHRGNNEKLFF	TGTGCCAGCAGCCACCGGGGCAACAATGAAAAACTGTTTTTT
TRBV10-3	many	TRBJ1-1	-	CAISDPTVMNTEAFF	TGTGCCATCAGTGATCCTACCGTTATGAACACTGAAGCTTTCTTT
TRBV7-8	few	TRBJ2-7	-	CASSPEDEAYEQYF	TGTGCCAGCAGCCCCGAGGACGAGGCCTACGAGCAGTACTTC
TRBV6-2/TRBV6-3	few	TRBJ1-1	-	CASSYSKSGVGSTEAFF	TGTGCCAGCAGTTACTCGAAATCAGGGGTCGGATCCACTGAAGCTTTCTTT
TRBV10-2	-	TRBJ2-1	-	CASSESQGWYNEQFF	TGCGCCAGCAGTGAATCGCAGGGATGGTACAATGAGCAGTTCTTC
TRBV10-1	-	TRBJ2-5	TRBD1	CASSDPGQEETQYF	TGCGCCAGCAGTGATCCGGGACAGGAAGAGACCCAGTACTTC
TRBV3-1	few	TRBJ2-2	-	CASTADGSIGELFF	TGTGCCAGCACCGCGGATGGCTCGATAGGGGAGCTGTTTTTT
TRBV10-1	many	TRBJ2-7	-	CASSESLGVNEQYF	TGCGCCAGCAGTGAGTCATTAGGGGTCAATGAGCAGTACTTC
TRBV27	few	TRBJ2-5	-	CASSSGTATGTQYF	TGTGCCAGCAGTTCCGGGACTGCCACGGGGACCCAGTACTTC
TRBV19	-	TRBJ1-4	TRBD1	CASTFRGFDEKLFF	TGTGCCAGTACCTTCAGGGGGTTCGATGAAAAACTGTTTTTT
TRBV6-1	many	TRBJ1-1	TRBD1	CASNSGQGKAFF	TGTGCCAGCAATTCCGGACAGGGAAAGGCTTTCTTT
TRBV7-2	few	TRBJ1-4	-	CASSARDLNEKLFF	TGTGCCAGCAGCGCCCGGGATCTGAATGAAAAACTGTTTTTT
TRBV7-2	many	TRBJ2-3	TRBD1	CASSGKGAIFTQYF	TGTGCCAGCAGCGGGAAGGGGGCAATATTTACGCAGTATTTT
TRBV5-1	many	TRBJ2-2	TRBD1	CASSTRTGMNTGELFF	TGCGCCAGCAGCACCCGGACAGGGATGAACACCGGGGAGCTGTTTTTT
TRBV12-3/TRBV12-4	many	TRBJ2-7	-	CASSLAPGESLEQYF	TGTGCCAGCAGTTTAGCGCCAGGGGAAAGTCTCGAGCAGTACTTC
TRBV12-3/TRBV12-4	medium-sized	TRBJ2-1	-	CASSLIGGLSSYNEQFF	TGTGCCAGCAGTTTAATTGGGGGACTTAGCTCCTACAATGAGCAGTTCTTC
TRBV5-1	many	TRBJ1-2	-	CASSFVVGSYGYTF	TGCGCCAGCAGCTTTGTCGTCGGAAGCTATGGCTACACCTTC
TRBV7-6	-	TRBJ2-5	-	CASSLRADRYNEQYF	TGTGCCAGCAGCTTAAGAGCAGACCGGTACAATGAGCAGTACTTC
TRBV6-8	-	TRBJ2-5	TRBD2	CASSYSGGSGQETQYF	TGTGCCAGCAGTTACTCGGGCGGGAGTGGTCAAGAGACCCAGTACTTC
TRBV5-8	many	TRBJ2-1	TRBD2	CAGAGTRITNEQFF	TGTGCCGGAGCCGGGACTAGAATTACCAATGAGCAGTTCTTC
TRBV11-3	-	TRBJ2-3	TRBD2	CASSPGLADSDTQYF	TGTGCCAGCAGCCCGGGACTAGCGGATTCAGATACGCAGTATTTT